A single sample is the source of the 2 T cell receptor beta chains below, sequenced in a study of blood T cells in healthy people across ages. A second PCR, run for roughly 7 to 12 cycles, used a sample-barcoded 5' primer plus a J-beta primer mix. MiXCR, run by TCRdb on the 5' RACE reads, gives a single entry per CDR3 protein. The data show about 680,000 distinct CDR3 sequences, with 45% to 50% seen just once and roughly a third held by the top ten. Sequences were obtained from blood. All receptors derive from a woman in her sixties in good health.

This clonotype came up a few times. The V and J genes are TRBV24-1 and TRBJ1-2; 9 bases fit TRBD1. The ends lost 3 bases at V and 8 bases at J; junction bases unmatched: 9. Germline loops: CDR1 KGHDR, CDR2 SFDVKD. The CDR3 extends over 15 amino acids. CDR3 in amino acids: CATSDPGQGYDGYTF. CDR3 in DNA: TGTGCCACCAGTGATCCCGGACAGGGGTACGACGGCTACACCTTC.

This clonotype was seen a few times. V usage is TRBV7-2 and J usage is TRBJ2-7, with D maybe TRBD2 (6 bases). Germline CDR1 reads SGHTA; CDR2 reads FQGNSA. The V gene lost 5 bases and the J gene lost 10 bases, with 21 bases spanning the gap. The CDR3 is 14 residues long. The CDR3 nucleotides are TGTGCCAGCAGCCCACCCGGGACTTTTGGGGCCCAGTACTTC. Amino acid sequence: CASSPPGTFGAQYF.